These 27 T cell receptor beta chains were all obtained from the same sample, sequenced in a study of blood T cell repertoires in COVID-19 (dated by TCRdb to the early 2020s). The receptor library was made with the immunoSEQ multiplex PCR assay. TCRdb holds this immuneACCESS table with in-frame rearrangements only. Some clones are missing; in checked studies, unresolved V genes explain under half, and the rest has no known cause. This sample is represented by 390,000 or so clones; around 92% of them were singletons. In total, the top ten clones hold about 2.9% of the sample. The specimen sequenced was peripheral blood. These receptors were taken from a woman in her 30s with COVID-19, enrolled during active disease.

This sequence joins TRBV10-3 and TRBJ2-1; 12 bases are a match to TRBD2. The germline gives CDR1 ENHRY, CDR2 SYGVKD. CDR3 length equals 21 residues. Trimming at V came to 1 base and at J to 4 bases, leaving 17 bases not matched to a gene. The CDR3 is CAISEFRPLAGGPELYNEQFF. CDR3 sequence (DNA): TGTGCCATCAGTGAGTTTCGGCCCCTAGCGGGAGGGCCGGAATTATACAATGAGCAGTTCTTC.

The gene calls are TRBV28 and TRBJ1-2; the D is unclear. The CDR3 is 12 residues long. V lost 11 bases, J lost 7 bases, and 17 bases lay in between. Germline lookup yields CDR1 MDHEN and CDR2 SYDVKM. The CDR3 here is CAGRDARFGYTF. The DNA of the CDR3 is TGTGCCGGTCGTGATGCCAGATTTGGCTACACCTTC.

This chain joins TRBV6-5 and TRBJ2-7; TRBD1 matches at 7 bases. CDR1 and CDR2 from the germline V gene are MNHEY and SVGAGI. Losses at the gene ends were 5 bases for V and 9 bases for J; bases not matched to a gene: 13. The CDR3 runs to 14 residues. The CDR3 DNA reads TGTGCCAGCAGTAACCTTGGGCCAGGGGGATTGCAGTACTTC. Protein: CASSNLGPGGLQYF.

The CDR3 sequence is CASSLTAGGLNTEAFF. The DNA for the CDR3 is TGCGCCAGCAGCTTGACGGCAGGGGGCTTGAACACTGAAGCTTTCTTT. This chain joins TRBV5-1 and TRBJ1-1; 8 bases agree with TRBD1. The V gene's germline CDR1 is SGHRS and CDR2 YFSETQ. V shed 1 base and J 0 bases; nucleotides not matched to a gene: 5. CDR3 size: 16 residues.

The V and J genes are TRBV3-1 (or the pseudogene TRBV3-2) and TRBJ2-1; 7 bases map to TRBD2. Germline V gene lookup returns CDR1 LGHDT and CDR2 YNNKEL (reference sequence). The CDR3 is 18 residues long. Trimming cost V 0 bases and J 7 bases; bases outside gene matches: 15. CDR3 DNA: TGTGCCAGCAGCCAAGATAATTCGGGAGGACCGGGGCGGAATGAGCAGTTCTTC. Translation gives CASSQDNSGGPGRNEQFF.

The gene calls are TRBV18 and TRBJ2-3, with D possibly TRBD2 on 6 matching bases. V lost 3 bases and J 2 bases, leaving 12 bases between the germline ends. Germline lookup yields CDR1 KGHSH and CDR2 LQKENI. This CDR3 comprises 15 residues. The CDR3 here is CASSPTGTATDTQYF. Here the CDR3 DNA reads TGTGCCAGCTCACCGACTGGGACTGCCACAGATACGCAGTATTTT.

In this sample, this clone turned up once. This rearrangement joins TRBV6-5 to TRBJ1-6; 8 nucleotides match TRBD1. V shed 5 bases and J 9 bases; nucleotides not matched to a gene: 6. CDR1 and CDR2 from the germline V gene are MNHEY and SVGAGI. This CDR3 comprises 14 residues. The CDR3 region has the DNA TGTGCCAGCAGTCGACAGGGGTGGGGTTCACCCCTCCACTTT. Translated, it gives CASSRQGWGSPLHF.

The chain employs TRBV7-2 and TRBJ2-3; 9 bases match TRBD2. This CDR3 has 16 residues. With V trimmed by 4 bases and J by 6 bases, 11 bases remained unmatched. Germline CDR1 is SGHTA and CDR2 is FQGNSA. In DNA, the CDR3 is TGTGCCAGCAGCTCCACTTCCGGGACTAGCTTCGATACGCAGTATTTT. Amino acid sequence: CASSSTSGTSFDTQYF.

The rearrangement joins TRBV28 to TRBJ2-7; D is possibly TRBD2 (5 bases). The germline V gene encodes CDR1 MDHEN and CDR2 SYDVKM. Trimming took off 1 base at V and 2 bases at J, with 21 bases between the two ends. The CDR3 runs 18 residues. As DNA, the CDR3 is TGTGCCAGCAGTTTATCCTCATACCCGAGGGCTAGGCCCTACGAGCAGTACGTC. Translated, it gives CASSLSSYPRARPYEQYV.

This chain's CDR3 is CSVEEQGGVRETQYF. The CDR3 DNA reads as TGCAGCGTTGAAGAACAGGGAGGGGTGAGAGAGACCCAGTACTTC. The gene calls are TRBV29-1 and TRBJ2-5, with a possible D match to TRBD2 (7 bases). V was clipped by 0 bases and J by 4 bases, with 15 bases between them. The CDR3 consists of 15 residues. Germline CDR1 reads SQVTM; CDR2 reads ANQGSEA.

This chain links TRBV30 with TRBJ2-6, with a weak D call TRBD2 (5 bases). The CDR3 contains 12 residues. Germline V CDR1 and CDR2: GTSNPN, SVGIG (reference sequence). V lost 7 bases and J 9 bases, leaving 13 bases between the germline ends. The CDR3 is CASGSRGNVLTF. The CDR3 nucleotides read TGTGCCTCGGGCTCCCGGGGCAACGTCCTGACTTTC. The variable domain in full, completed from reference TRBV30 and TRBJ2-6, reads SQTIHQWPATLVQPVGSPLSLECTVEGTSNPNLYWYRQAAGRGLQLLFYSVGIGQISSEVPQNLSASRPQDRQFILSSKKLLLSDSGFYLCASGSRGNVLTFGAGSRLTVL.

The chain uses TRBV6-4 and TRBJ1-5, with a possible D match to TRBD1 (6 bases). Germline CDR1 reads MRHNA; CDR2 reads SNTAGT. V was pared by 1 base and J by 4 bases, with 20 bases between. The CDR3 has 18 amino acids. CDR3: CASSDWGLGLWRNQPQHF. The CDR3 DNA follows: TGTGCCAGCAGTGACTGGGGGCTAGGGCTCTGGCGAAATCAGCCCCAGCATTTT.

V is TRBV7-8 and J is TRBJ2-2; tentatively, D is TRBD1 (6 bases). This CDR3 comprises 15 residues. Between the trimmed V and J ends, which lost 3 bases and 4 bases, there was a span of 12 bases. The germline gives CDR1 SGHVS, CDR2 FQNEAQ. CDR3: CASSFQGLGTGELFF. The DNA of the CDR3 is TGTGCCAGCAGCTTCCAGGGGCTAGGCACCGGGGAGCTGTTTTTT. Full variable domain (missing parts from reference TRBV7-8 and TRBJ2-2): GAGVSQSPRYKVAKRGQDVALRCDPISGHVSLFWYQQALGQGPEFLTYFQNEAQLDKSGLPSDRFFAERPEGSVSTLKIQRTQQEDSAVYLCASSFQGLGTGELFFGEGSRLTVL.

The table lists this clone with a count of one. The gene calls are TRBV6-5 and TRBJ1-2; maybe TRBD1 (5 bases). Trimming shortened V by 4 bases and J by 5 bases, and 5 bases separated the two germline ends. The CDR3 runs to 11 residues. Per germline, CDR1 MNHEY and CDR2 SVGAGI. This CDR3 reads CASSSGYGYTF. CDR3 nucleotide sequence: TGTGCCAGCAGTTCAGGGTATGGCTACACCTTC.

This chain uses TRBV18 with TRBJ2-1; a possible D gene is TRBD1 (5 bases). CDR1 is KGHSH and CDR2 is LQKENI in the germline V gene. This CDR3 contains 16 residues. V lost 4 bases and J 6 bases, leaving 19 bases between the germline ends. The CDR3 sequence is CASSLRQIGPPNEQFF. The CDR3, as DNA: TGTGCCAGCTCACTGAGACAGATCGGACCACCCAATGAGCAGTTCTTC. Looking up the rest from reference TRBV18 and TRBJ2-1 gives the full variable domain: NAGVMQNPRHLVRRRGQEARLRCSPMKGHSHVYWYRQLPEEGLKFMVYLQKENIIDESGMPKERFSAEFPKEGPSILRIQQVVRGDSAAYFCASSLRQIGPPNEQFFGPGTRLTVL.

This clone was picked up many times. The chain recombines TRBV7-9 with TRBJ1-2, with D possibly TRBD1 on 5 matching bases. CDR1 SEHNR and CDR2 FQNEAQ come from the germline V gene (reference sequence). V was shortened by 0 bases and J by 7 bases, with 15 bases between the two germline ends. The CDR3 has 15 amino acids. This chain's CDR3 is CASSLAHGGGSGYTF. CDR3 sequence (DNA): TGTGCCAGCAGCTTAGCCCATGGTGGGGGGAGTGGCTACACCTTC.

This clone was found once. The J gene is TRBJ1-1, the V gene TRBV6-1; no definite D call. The length of the CDR3 is 16 residues. V was trimmed by 2 bases and J by 2 bases, leaving 15 bases between them. Germline V gives CDR1 MNHNS, CDR2 SASEGT. Here the CDR3 DNA reads TGTGCCAGCAGTGAACCTCCGGTGGGCCGTAACACTGAAGCTTTCTTT. Translating gives CASSEPPVGRNTEAFF.

The chain's CDR3 is CASSYMAGEQYV. In DNA, the CDR3 is TGTGCCAGCAGTTACATGGCGGGCGAGCAGTACGTC. The V gene is TRBV6-2 or TRBV6-3, the J gene TRBJ2-7; D possibly corresponds to TRBD2 (5 bases). CDR1 is MNHEY, CDR2 SVGEGT, per germline. V shed 2 bases and J shed 6 bases, with 8 bases lying between them. This CDR3 is built from 12 residues.

V and J are TRBV18 and TRBJ1-6, with 8 bases matching TRBD1. The length of the CDR3 is 14 residues. Germline V gene lookup returns CDR1 KGHSH and CDR2 LQKENI. After removal of 6 bases from V and 6 bases from J, the junction contained 4 bases not matched to a gene. This chain's CDR3 is CASSYGQGNSPLHF. CDR3 DNA: TGTGCCAGCTCGTACGGACAGGGTAATTCACCCCTCCACTTT.

The chain links TRBV19 to TRBJ2-1, with D possibly TRBD1 on 5 matching bases. Trimming shortened V by 3 bases and J by 0 bases, and 21 bases separated the two germline ends. CDR1 and CDR2 (germline): LNHDA, SQIVND (reference sequence). The CDR3 runs to 19 residues. This CDR3 is CASSIWGSVASSSYNEQFF. The CDR3 DNA reads as TGTGCCAGTAGTATTTGGGGCAGCGTTGCGAGTAGCTCCTACAATGAGCAGTTCTTC. Drawing the rest from reference TRBV19 and TRBJ2-1, the complete variable domain is DGGITQSPKYLFRKEGQNVTLSCEQNLNHDAMYWYRQDPGQGLRLIYYSQIVNDFQKGDIAEGYSVSREKKESFPLTVTSAQKNPTAFYLCASSIWGSVASSSYNEQFFGPGTRLTVL.

This chain uses TRBV7-8 with TRBJ1-2, with D possibly being TRBD1 (5 bases). V was clipped by 4 bases and J by 3 bases, with 21 bases between them. CDR3 length equals 17 residues. Germline assignment: CDR1 SGHVS and CDR2 FQNEAQ. The CDR3 nucleotides are TGTGCCAGCAGCTCCTGGGGGGTAGGGTCGGATGACTATGGCTACACCTTC. This gives the protein CASSSWGVGSDDYGYTF.

V and J are TRBV5-6 and TRBJ1-2, with D possibly being TRBD1 (6 bases). The germline V gene has CDR1 SGHDT and CDR2 YYEEEE. V lost 4 bases and J lost 8, with 18 bases in between. The CDR3 consists of 14 residues. This CDR3 reads CASSPRGGPRGYTF. CDR3 DNA sequence: TGTGCCAGCAGCCCTCGGGGGGGGCCAAGAGGCTACACCTTC.

This clone appeared a single time. The gene calls are TRBV4-2 and TRBJ2-3, with 8 bases fitting TRBD2. The V segment lost 1 base and the J segment 10 bases; nucleotides outside the gene matches: 19. This CDR3 comprises 18 residues. Germline loops: CDR1 LGHNA, CDR2 YNFKEQ. CDR3 region: CASSQVGPLAGPKRPQYF. The CDR3 region has the DNA TGTGCCAGCAGCCAAGTCGGCCCCCTAGCGGGCCCGAAGAGGCCGCAGTATTTT.

CDR3 bases: TGTGCCAGCAGGGACAGGGGGCGCGGTAACTATGGCTACACCTTC. Amino acid sequence: CASRDRGRGNYGYTF. The chain uses TRBV27 and TRBJ1-2; 11 positions match TRBD1. From germline, CDR1 is MNHEY and CDR2 SMNVEV (reference sequence). The ends lost 6 bases at V and 1 base at J; junction bases unmatched: 4. The CDR3 spans 15 residues.

J is TRBJ2-1 and V is TRBV15, with 8 bases that match TRBD2. Germline CDR1 LNHNV, CDR2 YYDKDF (reference sequence). The CDR3 consists of 17 residues. J lost 8 bases, V lost 0 bases, and 12 bases had no gene match. The CDR3 spells CATSRDVRSGKPHEQFF. CDR3 DNA: TGTGCCACCAGCAGAGATGTTCGTAGCGGGAAGCCGCATGAGCAGTTCTTC.

V and J are TRBV10-2 and TRBJ1-3; D may be TRBD1 (5 bases). This CDR3 is 17 amino acids long. V gave up 2 bases and J gave up 0 bases, with 14 bases separating them. Germline V lookup: CDR1 WSHSY, CDR2 SAAADI. The CDR3 nucleotides are TGCGCCAGCAGTGAGGCGAGACAGATCATCTCTGGAAACACCATATATTTT. It translates to CASSEARQIISGNTIYF.

This clone occurred a few times. The genes are TRBV19 and TRBJ1-4; perhaps TRBD1 as D (5 bases). Germline assignment: CDR1 LNHDA and CDR2 SQIVND (reference sequence). There are 15 residues in the CDR3. Between the trimmed V and J ends, which lost 2 bases and 6 bases, there was a span of 13 bases. Written as DNA, the CDR3 is TGTGCCAGTAGTATATTGGGACTGGTCGATGAAAAACTGTTTTTT. Encoded protein: CASSILGLVDEKLFF.